Detailed here is one T cell receptor (beta chain). Its antigen is currently unknown. Sorted subsets were CFSE-labeled and cultured roughly 5 days with allogeneic dendritic cells. This record belongs to a study of regulatory dendritic cells for organ transplantation. Study outcomes and limitations: Memory CD8+ clonal expansion seemed more limited with regulatory than mature dendritic cells. Resting memory CD8+ T cells held the most alloreactive clonotypes.

Generated by immunoSEQ multiplex PCR, the TCRdb table keeps only in-frame clones and is missing some. The sample yields approximately 12,000 clones, approximately 75% seen once. Sequencing used naive CD8+ T cells from blood cultured with regulatory dendritic cells. Subset reported: CD45RA+ naive T cells. The sequence derives from a human donor in good health.

The CDR3 nucleotides are TGTGCCAGTAGTCTGGACAGGGGTAGGGGGATGAACACTGAAGCTTTCTTT. It codes for CASSLDRGRGMNTEAFF. The rearrangement links TRBV19 to TRBJ1-1; 9 bases match TRBD1. The trim removed 5 bases at V and 0 bases at J, leaving 10 bases unmatched. The CDR3 extends over 17 amino acids. The germline CDR1 and CDR2 sequences are LNHDA and SQIVND (reference sequence). Variable domain in full (rest from reference TRBV19 and TRBJ1-1): DGGITQSPKYLFRKEGQNVTLSCEQNLNHDAMYWYRQDPGQGLRLIYYSQIVNDFQKGDIAEGYSVSREKKESFPLTVTSAQKNPTAFYLCASSLDRGRGMNTEAFFGQGTRLTVV.